These 23 T cell receptor beta chains originate from one sample sequenced in a study of T-cell reconstitution after alpha-beta-depleted transplantation in children. Preparing the TCRbeta library involved the use of unique molecular identifiers. TCRdb ran MiXCR on the PCR reads and lists one entry per CDR3 protein. Among 800,000 to 1,000,000 distinct CDR3 sequences listed, 25% to 35% were seen once. Sequenced material: PBMCs, mostly from graft donor cells, taken 360 days after TCRalphabeta/CD19-depleted stem cell transplant. The receptors were sampled from a boy in the first two years of life who had a stem cell transplant for SCID, so the T cells may come from the graft donor.

This clonotype was picked up a small number of times. The J gene is TRBJ1-2, the V gene TRBV29-1; D is unclear. Trimming took off 2 bases at V and 4 bases at J, with 8 bases between the two ends. The CDR3 has 12 residues. In germline, CDR1 is SQVTM, CDR2 ANQGSEA. The CDR3 reads CSVEQALYGYTF. CDR3 nucleotides: TGCAGCGTTGAACAGGCGCTCTATGGCTACACCTTC.

The chain couples TRBV25-1 to TRBJ1-6; unclear D gene. The CDR3 consists of 16 residues. Germline loops: CDR1 MGHDK, CDR2 SYGVNS. V was pared by 4 bases and J by 7 bases, with 17 bases between. CDR3 sequence reads: CASSGWEEGRNSPLHF. As DNA, the CDR3 is TGTGCCAGCAGTGGATGGGAGGAAGGGAGAAATTCACCCCTCCACTTT.

This clonotype was found a few times. The chain has TRBV28 and TRBJ1-5; tentatively, D is TRBD1 (5 bases). Trimming pared 3 bases from V and 5 bases from J, leaving 11 bases between. The germline gives CDR1 MDHEN, CDR2 SYDVKM. The CDR3 is 14 residues long. This CDR3 is CASSFYAGHQPQHF. The DNA of the CDR3 is TGTGCCAGCAGTTTTTATGCAGGGCATCAGCCCCAGCATTTT.

This chain uses TRBV28 with TRBJ2-1; TRBD1 aligns across 9 bases. This CDR3 comprises 17 residues. CDR1 and CDR2 from the germline V gene are MDHEN and SYDVKM. V lost 5 bases and J lost 8; bases outside the gene matches: 16. The CDR3 bases are TGTGCCAGCAGTCCGCTCACCGGGACAGGGCCGGGTGATGAGCAGTTCTTC. Its protein is CASSPLTGTGPGDEQFF.

J is TRBJ2-7 and V is TRBV5-1, with D maybe TRBD1 (6 bases). Germline V lookup: CDR1 SGHRS, CDR2 YFSETQ. CDR3 length: 14 residues. V was shortened by 6 bases and J by 5 bases, with 18 bases between the two germline ends. CDR3 sequence: CASNNGQIPNEQYF. CDR3 bases: TGCGCCAGCAATAACGGACAGATACCCAACGAGCAGTACTTC. The variable domain in full, completed from reference TRBV5-1 and TRBJ2-7, reads KAGVTQTPRYLIKTRGQQVTLSCSPISGHRSVSWYQQTPGQGLQFLFEYFSETQRNKGNFPGRFSGRQFSNSRSEMNVSTLELGDSALYLCASNNGQIPNEQYFGPGTRLTVT.

This clonotype was counted only a few times. The J gene is TRBJ1-2, the V gene TRBV20-1; D is ambiguous. V shed 0 bases and J shed 5 bases, with 10 bases lying between them. The CDR3 is made up of 13 amino acids. Germline CDR1 DFQATT, CDR2 SNEGSKA (reference sequence). The CDR3 is CSARDRAEYGYTF. In DNA, the CDR3 is TGCAGTGCTAGAGATCGGGCAGAGTATGGCTACACCTTC.

The V gene is TRBV7-2, the J gene TRBJ2-7, with D possibly matching TRBD2 (6 bases). Trimming removed 5 bases at V and 2 bases at J, with 10 bases between. The germline CDR1 and CDR2 sequences are SGHTA and FQGNSA. The CDR3 is 13 amino acids. The CDR3 bases are TGTGCCAGCAGCGGGGGGTACCCCTACGAGCAGTACTTC. Its protein is CASSGGYPYEQYF.

The chain is built from TRBV5-1 and TRBJ1-1, with 7 positions matching TRBD1. V shed 5 bases, J shed 3 bases, and the junction held 7 bases outside the gene matches. CDR3 size: 14 residues. Germline V CDR1 and CDR2: SGHRS, YFSETQ. The CDR3, as DNA: TGCGCCAGCAGACCCCAGGGGGTTTACACTGAAGCTTTCTTT. It is translated as CASRPQGVYTEAFF.

The chain employs TRBV5-1 and TRBJ1-1; no clear D gene. This CDR3 has 13 amino acids. V dropped 3 bases and J dropped 4 bases, with 10 bases sitting between them. The V gene's germline CDR1 is SGHRS and CDR2 YFSETQ. The CDR3 bases are TGCGCCAGCAGCTACATGGTCGGCACTGAAGCTTTCTTT. Residues: CASSYMVGTEAFF.

V and J are TRBV12-3 or TRBV12-4 and TRBJ2-7; no definite D call. Trimming cost V 1 base and J 0 bases, with 7 bases left between them. The CDR3 runs to 14 residues. CDR3 residues: CASSLVLVSYEQYF. CDR3 sequence (DNA): TGTGCCAGCAGTTTAGTCCTAGTCTCCTACGAGCAGTACTTC.

This clonotype was detected many times. This sequence joins TRBV29-1 and TRBJ1-4; 7 nucleotides match TRBD1. This CDR3 has 17 amino acids. Unmatched junction bases numbered 19, after V lost 7 bases and J lost 5 bases. Germline-derived CDR1 and CDR2 are SQVTM and ANQGSEA. CDR3 in amino acids: CSATGTVGGGRNEKLFF. CDR3 bases: TGCAGCGCCACAGGGACAGTAGGCGGTGGGAGGAATGAAAAACTGTTTTTT.

This clonotype has just a few counts. The gene calls are TRBV24-1 and TRBJ2-2; D perhaps matches TRBD1 (5 bases). The V end lost 7 bases, the J end lost 3 bases, and 8 bases lay between the germline ends. Germline V gene data show CDR1 as KGHDR and CDR2 as SFDVKD. The CDR3 is 13 amino acids. The CDR3 coding sequence is TGTGCCACCAGGGCGACAGACACCGGGGAGCTGTTTTTT. This encodes CATRATDTGELFF.

This chain joins TRBV2 and TRBJ2-7; 7 nucleotides match TRBD1. The CDR3 spans 14 residues. The germline gives CDR1 SNHLY, CDR2 FYNNEI. The V and J ends lost 7 bases and 0 bases, in that order; junction bases with no gene match: 6. The CDR3 coding sequence is TGTGCCAGCACTAAGGGACAGATCTCCTACGAGCAGTACTTC. This translates into CASTKGQISYEQYF.

The chain uses TRBV5-1 and TRBJ2-3, with 8 bases lining up with TRBD2. The CDR3 runs 15 residues. With 3 bases clipped from V and 2 bases from J, the junction kept 5 bases outside the gene matches. Germline CDR1 is SGHRS and CDR2 is YFSETQ. CDR3: CASSSGGPNTDTQYF. The CDR3 DNA sequence: TGCGCCAGCAGCTCGGGGGGGCCCAACACAGATACGCAGTATTTT.

This clonotype was seen only a few times. This rearrangement joins TRBV7-8 to TRBJ1-1; D may be TRBD1 (6 bases). Germline V gene sequence: CDR1 SGHVS, CDR2 FQNEAQ. The CDR3 is 14 amino acids. Trimming took off 6 bases at V and 0 bases at J, with 11 bases between the two ends. The CDR3 sequence: CASRADSVNTEAFF. The CDR3 DNA sequence: TGTGCCAGCAGGGCGGACAGCGTGAACACTGAAGCTTTCTTT. Filled out from reference TRBV7-8 and TRBJ1-1, the complete variable domain reads GAGVSQSPRYKVAKRGQDVALRCDPISGHVSLFWYQQALGQGPEFLTYFQNEAQLDKSGLPSDRFFAERPEGSVSTLKIQRTQQEDSAVYLCASRADSVNTEAFFGQGTRLTVV.

There are a few counts of this clonotype. The chain recombines TRBV20-1 with TRBJ2-3; TRBD2 matches 12 bases. The CDR3 has 16 residues. J gave up 2 bases and V 6 bases, and 9 bases lay outside the gene matches. Germline loops: CDR1 DFQATT, CDR2 SNEGSKA (reference sequence). DNA of the CDR3: TGCAGTGCCCACGGACTAGCGGGACTAAACACAGATACGCAGTATTTT. This sequence encodes CSAHGLAGLNTDTQYF.

V is TRBV30 and J is TRBJ2-1; maybe TRBD1 (6 bases). This CDR3 has 14 amino acids. Germline CDR1 and CDR2: GTSNPN and SVGIG (reference sequence). Between the trimmed V and J ends, which lost 1 base and 0 bases, there was a span of 7 bases. CDR3 loop: CAWSEGVSYNEQFF. CDR3 DNA sequence: TGTGCCTGGAGTGAGGGGGTCTCCTACAATGAGCAGTTCTTC. Drawing the rest from reference TRBV30 and TRBJ2-1, the complete variable domain is SQTIHQWPATLVQPVGSPLSLECTVEGTSNPNLYWYRQAAGRGLQLLFYSVGIGQISSEVPQNLSASRPQDRQFILSSKKLLLSDSGFYLCAWSEGVSYNEQFFGPGTRLTVL.

V is TRBV4-1 and J is TRBJ1-1; D is perhaps TRBD1 (5 bases). Germline V gene data show CDR1 as MGHRA and CDR2 as YSYEKL. This CDR3 region has 13 residues. Trimming took 3 bases from V and 7 from J, leaving 12 bases between them. The CDR3 DNA sequence: TGCGCCAGCAGCCAGGGACCGGCCGTTGAAGCTTTCTTT. It specifies CASSQGPAVEAFF.

The chain is built from TRBV5-1 and TRBJ2-5; 15 bases match TRBD2. The CDR3 is 17 residues long. Germline V gene lookup returns CDR1 SGHRS and CDR2 YFSETQ. V lost 2 bases to trimming and J lost 6 bases; unmatched junction nucleotides: 8. The CDR3, as DNA: TGCGCCAGCAGCTTTCGGACTAGCGGGGGGGCCGAGCAGACCCAGTACTTC. It codes for CASSFRTSGGAEQTQYF.

V usage is TRBV6-6 and J usage is TRBJ1-2; possibly TRBD1 for D (6 bases). CDR3 size: 13 residues. V was cut by 2 bases and J by 4 bases, with 8 bases left in between. CDR1 MNHNY and CDR2 SVGAGI come from the germline V gene (reference sequence). CDR3 amino acids: CASSYGDIYGYTF. CDR3 in DNA: TGTGCCAGCAGTTACGGGGACATCTATGGCTACACCTTC.

The table lists this clonotype with many counts. The CDR3, as DNA: TGTGCCACCAGCAGATACGGGGGGGCCAAAAATGAGCAGTTCTTC. Protein: CATSRYGGAKNEQFF. The chain has TRBV15 and TRBJ2-1; 8 nucleotides agree with TRBD2. V lost 2 bases, J lost 7 bases, and 7 bases stayed unmatched. From germline, CDR1 is LNHNV and CDR2 YYDKDF (reference sequence). CDR3 length: 15 amino acids.

This clonotype has a handful of counts. This sequence joins TRBV11-2 and TRBJ2-7; 7 nucleotides agree with TRBD1. V gave up 1 base and J gave up 2 bases; unmatched junction bases: 8. In germline, CDR1 is SGHAT, CDR2 FQNNGV. CDR3 length equals 16 residues. The CDR3 nucleotides read TGTGCCAGCAGCTTAGTATCACAGACAGGGACCTACGAGCAGTACTTC. It encodes CASSLVSQTGTYEQYF.

This rearrangement joins TRBV2 to TRBJ2-5; D may match TRBD1 or TRBD2 (5 bases each). This CDR3 region has 15 residues. The V gene's germline CDR1 is SNHLY and CDR2 FYNNEI. V lost 8 bases and J lost 3, with 19 bases in between. The CDR3 here is CASFRDPGSKETQYF. As DNA, the CDR3 is TGTGCCAGCTTCCGGGACCCCGGATCGAAAGAGACCCAGTACTTC. The full variable domain, in which reference TRBV2 and TRBJ2-5 provide the parts outside the CDR3, is EPEVTQTPSHQVTQMGQEVILRCVPISNHLYFYWYRQILGQKVEFLVSFYNNEISEKSEIFDDQFSVERPDGSNFTLKIRSTKLEDSAMYFCASFRDPGSKETQYFGPGTRLLVL.